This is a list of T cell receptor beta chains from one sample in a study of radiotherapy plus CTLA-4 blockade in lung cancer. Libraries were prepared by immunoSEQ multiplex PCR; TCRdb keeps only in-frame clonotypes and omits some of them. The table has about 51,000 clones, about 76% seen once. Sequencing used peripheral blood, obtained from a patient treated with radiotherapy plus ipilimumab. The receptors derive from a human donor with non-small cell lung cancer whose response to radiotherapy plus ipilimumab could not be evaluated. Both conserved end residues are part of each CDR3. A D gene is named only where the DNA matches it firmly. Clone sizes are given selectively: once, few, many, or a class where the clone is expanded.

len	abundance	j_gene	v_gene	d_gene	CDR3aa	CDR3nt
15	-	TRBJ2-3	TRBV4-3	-	CASSQEGPSTDTQYF	TGCGCCAGCAGCCAGGAGGGGCCTAGCACAGATACGCAGTATTTT
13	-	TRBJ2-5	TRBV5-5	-	CASSEADSKTQYF	TGTGCCAGCAGCGAAGCCGACTCTAAGACCCAGTACTTC
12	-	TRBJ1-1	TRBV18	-	CASSPPRTEAFF	TGTGCCAGCTCACCACCCCGTACTGAAGCTTTCTTT
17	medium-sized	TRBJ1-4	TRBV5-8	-	CASSPERGFVLNEKLFF	TGTGCCAGCAGCCCGGAGCGAGGTTTTGTCCTTAATGAAAAACTGTTTTTT
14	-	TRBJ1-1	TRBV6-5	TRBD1	CASSYRQGGTEAFF	TGTGCCAGCAGTTACCGACAGGGAGGAACTGAAGCTTTCTTT
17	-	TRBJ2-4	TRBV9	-	CASSETGIDGIENIQYF	TGTGCCAGCAGCGAAACAGGGATTGATGGTATCGAAAACATTCAGTACTTC
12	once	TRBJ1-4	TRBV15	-	CATSQNTEKLFF	TGTGCCACCAGCCAAAACACTGAAAAACTGTTTTTT
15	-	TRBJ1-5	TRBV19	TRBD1	CASSRDRGGNQPQHF	TGTGCCAGTAGCCGCGACAGGGGCGGCAATCAGCCCCAGCATTTT
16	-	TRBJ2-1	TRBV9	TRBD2	CASSPSGRRSYNEQFF	TGTGCCAGCAGTCCTAGCGGGAGAAGGTCCTACAATGAGCAGTTCTTC
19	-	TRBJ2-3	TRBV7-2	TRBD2	CASSARTSGGDTSTDTQYF	TGTGCCAGCAGCGCCCGGACTAGCGGGGGGGATACTAGCACAGATACGCAGTATTTT
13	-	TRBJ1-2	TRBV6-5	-	CASSPNRSYGYTF	TGTGCCAGCAGTCCCAACCGTAGCTATGGCTACACCTTC
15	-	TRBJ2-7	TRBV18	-	CASSPGILGEMEQYF	TGTGCCAGCTCACCGGGTATTCTGGGAGAGATGGAGCAGTACTTC
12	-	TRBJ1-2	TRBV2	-	CASSDGDYGYTF	TGTGCCAGCAGCGATGGAGACTATGGCTACACCTTC
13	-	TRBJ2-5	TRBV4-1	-	CASGVDNQETQYF	TGCGCCAGCGGGGTGGACAACCAAGAGACCCAGTACTTC
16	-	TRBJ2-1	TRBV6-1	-	CASSVQGRGSGNEQFF	TGTGCCAGCAGTGTCCAGGGGCGGGGGTCGGGCAATGAGCAGTTCTTC
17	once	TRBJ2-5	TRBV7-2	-	CASSLLARWPGGETQYF	TGTGCCAGCAGCTTATTGGCCAGATGGCCGGGCGGGGAGACCCAGTACTTC
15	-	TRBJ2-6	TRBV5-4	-	CASTATGSGANVLTF	TGTGCCAGCACCGCTACAGGGTCTGGGGCCAACGTCCTGACTTTC
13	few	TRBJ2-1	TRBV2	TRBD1	CASASTGYNEQFF	TGTGCCAGCGCGTCGACAGGGTACAATGAGCAGTTCTTC
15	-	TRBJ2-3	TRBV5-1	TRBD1	CASSLVGQGADTQYF	TGCGCCAGCAGCTTGGTGGGACAGGGCGCAGATACGCAGTATTTT
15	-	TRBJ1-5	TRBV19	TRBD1	CASRAPGQGSQPQHF	TGTGCCAGTAGAGCCCCGGGACAGGGGAGTCAGCCCCAGCATTTT
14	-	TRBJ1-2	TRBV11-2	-	CASSLSTGPYGYTF	TGTGCCAGCAGCTTAAGTACAGGCCCCTATGGCTACACCTTC
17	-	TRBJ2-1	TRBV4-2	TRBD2	CASTRTLGELADNEQFF	TGTGCCAGCACCCGAACCCTAGGGGAACTAGCGGACAATGAGCAGTTCTTC
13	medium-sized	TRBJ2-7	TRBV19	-	CASSMGWTYEQYF	TGTGCCAGTAGTATGGGCTGGACCTACGAGCAGTACTTC
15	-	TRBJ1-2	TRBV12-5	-	CASGLVRRGRDGYTF	TGTGCTAGTGGTTTGGTACGTCGGGGTAGGGATGGCTACACCTTC
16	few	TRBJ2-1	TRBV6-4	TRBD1	CASSDPGQGRRNEQFF	TGTGCCAGCAGTGACCCGGGACAGGGGCGTCGAAATGAGCAGTTCTTC
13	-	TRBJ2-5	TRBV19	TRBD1	CASRDRTKETQYF	TGTGCCAGTCGGGACAGGACTAAAGAGACCCAGTACTTC
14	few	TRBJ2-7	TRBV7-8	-	CASSLRRPAYEQYF	TGTGCCAGCAGCTTGAGGAGGCCTGCCTACGAGCAGTACTTC
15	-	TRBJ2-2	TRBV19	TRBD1	CASSAWDRPTGELFF	TGTGCCAGTAGTGCCTGGGACAGGCCCACCGGGGAGCTGTTTTTT
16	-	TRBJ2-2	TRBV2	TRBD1	CASSIQGAENTGELFF	TGTGCCAGCAGTATTCAGGGGGCAGAGAACACCGGGGAGCTGTTTTTT
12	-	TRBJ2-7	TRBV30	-	CAWLTYGGKQYF	TGTGCCTGGCTGACTTATGGGGGGAAGCAGTACTTC
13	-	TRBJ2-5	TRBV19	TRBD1	CASSIDRGETQYF	TGTGCCAGTAGCATCGACAGGGGGGAGACCCAGTACTTC
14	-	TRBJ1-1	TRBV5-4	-	CASSQGTGLTEAFF	TGTGCCAGCAGCCAGGGAACAGGGTTAACTGAAGCTTTCTTT
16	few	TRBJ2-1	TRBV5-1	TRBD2	CASSDYLAGPYNEQFF	TGCGCCAGCAGCGATTATCTAGCGGGGCCTTACAATGAGCAGTTCTTC
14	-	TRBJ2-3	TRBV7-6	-	CASSLGRNTDTQYF	TGTGCCAGCAGCTTAGGGCGGAACACAGATACGCAGTATTTT
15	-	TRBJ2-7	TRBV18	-	CASSPGEGSSYEQYF	TGTGCCAGCTCACCAGGGGAAGGGAGCTCCTACGAGCAGTACTTC
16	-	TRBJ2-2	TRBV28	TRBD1	CASSRTGTGLTGELFF	TGTGCCAGCAGTCGCACCGGGACAGGGCTTACCGGGGAGCTGTTTTTT
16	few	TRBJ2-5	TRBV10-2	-	CASRDLAAGVEETQYF	TGCGCCAGCAGGGATCTAGCGGCAGGGGTGGAAGAGACCCAGTACTTC
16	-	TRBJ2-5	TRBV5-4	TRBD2	CASSLRGGGDQETQYF	TGTGCCAGCAGCTTGCGCGGCGGGGGGGACCAAGAGACCCAGTACTTC
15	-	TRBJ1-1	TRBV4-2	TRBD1	CASSHRTGEIGEAFF	TGTGCCAGCAGCCACCGGACAGGGGAAATCGGTGAAGCTTTCTTT
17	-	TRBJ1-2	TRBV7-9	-	CASSLNPWTEYNYGYTF	TGTGCCAGCAGCTTAAACCCTTGGACAGAATATAACTATGGCTACACCTTC
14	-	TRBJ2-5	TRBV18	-	CASSPSYAGETQYF	TGTGCCAGCTCACCATCGTACGCCGGAGAGACCCAGTACTTC
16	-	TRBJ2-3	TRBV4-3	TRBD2	CASSQDRAGGPDTQYF	TGCGCCAGCAGCCAAGATCGAGCGGGGGGGCCAGATACGCAGTATTTT
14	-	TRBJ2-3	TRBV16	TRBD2	CASSQSAGRNLGYF	TGTGCCAGCAGCCAATCAGCGGGACGAAATTTAGGGTATTTT
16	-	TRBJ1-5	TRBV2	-	CASRSTLQGNGQPQHF	TGTGCCAGCAGATCAACACTACAGGGAAATGGACAGCCCCAGCATTTT
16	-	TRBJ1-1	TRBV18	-	CASSPSTGLGFTEAFF	TGTGCCAGCTCACCCTCGACAGGCCTGGGGTTTACTGAAGCTTTCTTT
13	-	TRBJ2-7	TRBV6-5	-	CASSYATVGEQYF	TGTGCCAGCAGTTACGCGACAGTAGGCGAGCAGTACTTC
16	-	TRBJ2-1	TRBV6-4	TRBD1	CASSDYGTGVATPQFF	TGTGCCAGCAGTGACTATGGGACAGGGGTCGCTACTCCGCAGTTCTTC
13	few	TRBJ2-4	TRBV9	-	CASNRDPADIQYF	TGTGCCAGCAACAGGGACCCCGCGGACATTCAGTACTTC
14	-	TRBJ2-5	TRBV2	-	CASSVNRVSETQYF	TGTGCCAGCAGTGTCAACAGGGTGTCTGAGACCCAGTACTTC
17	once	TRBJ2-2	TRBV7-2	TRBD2	CASSSGGTSGRSGELFF	TGTGCCAGCAGCTCCGGGGGGACTAGCGGGAGGTCCGGGGAGCTGTTTTTT
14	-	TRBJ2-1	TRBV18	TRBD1	CASSGFRGYNEQFF	TGTGCCAGCTCAGGCTTCAGGGGGTACAATGAGCAGTTCTTC
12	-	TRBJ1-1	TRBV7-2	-	CASSRTGTEAFF	TGTGCCAGCAGCCGTACCGGGACAGAAGCTTTCTTT